This T cell receptor beta chain was sequenced during a study of CD4+ T cells in melanoma. Whole-study results and caveats: A reported correlation linked neoantigen-specific CD4+ T cells to CD8+, macrophage and B cell function. Neoantigen-specific CD4+ T cells in melanoma reportedly had diverse differentiation states.

TCRdb keeps only in-frame clones here, not all; method: immunoSEQ multiplex PCR. Seen here are 50,000 to 60,000 clones, 60% to 80% observed once, and the top ten hold under 5.5%. With respect to this clone: The antigen is unknown.

This clonotype originated in a human donor with melanoma. Sequencing was done on a sample of tumor tissue.

The CDR3 loop reads CSVTRGSGNTIYF. CDR3 nucleotide sequence: TGCAGCGTTACACGGGGATCTGGAAACACCATATATTTT. This chain connects TRBV29-1 to TRBJ1-3; no clear D gene. Trimming took off 5 bases at V and 1 base at J, with 9 bases between the two ends. Germline values: CDR1 SQVTM, CDR2 ANQGSEA. This CDR3 is 13 amino acids long.